This T cell receptor (beta chain) originates from a study of post-analysis software for immune sequencing data. Study-level information: Progressive-relapsing, secondary progressive and relapsing-remitting multiple sclerosis were among the disease courses included. Findings of the study overall: Compared with controls, patients had more of about five TRBV segments, including TRBV5-6, TRBV5-1 and TRBV20-1.

To note about this clonotype: The antigen is not known.

Per germline, CDR1 SQVTM and CDR2 ANQGSEA. The CDR3 runs 14 residues. V gave up 0 bases and J gave up 3 bases; unmatched junction bases: 5. The library was made from cDNA and included unique molecular identifiers. TCRdb analysed the PCR reads with MiXCR anew, one entry per CDR3 protein. The table includes roughly 800,000 distinct CDR3 sequences, approximately 53% detected once. The sequence came from a girl between 10 and 17 years old with multiple sclerosis. Sequencing was done on a sample of blood. The chain recombines TRBV29-1 with TRBJ2-7, with 7 nucleotides matching TRBD2. CDR3 in DNA: TGCAGCGTTGAAGACGGGGGGTCGGGCTACGAGCAGTACTTC. This gives the protein CSVEDGGSGYEQYF.